This passage covers 2 T cell receptor beta chains from one sample sequenced in a study of blood T cell repertoires in COVID-19. The protocol was immunoSEQ multiplex PCR, while the TCRdb copy is restricted to in-frame clones and leaves out a portion. The sample gives about 220,000 clones, 75% to 85% of which show up once; around 13% is in the top ten. Material for sequencing was peripheral blood. These receptor sequences come from a human donor in a cohort sampled during active COVID-19.

The chain recombines TRBV2 with TRBJ2-5; D remains ambiguous. CDR1 SNHLY and CDR2 FYNNEI come from the germline V gene. Trimming took 4 bases from V and 5 from J, leaving 11 bases between them. This CDR3 is 13 amino acids long. CDR3 sequence (DNA): TGTGCCAGCAGTGGCCCCTCCAGGGAGACCCAGTACTTC. It yields the protein CASSGPSRETQYF.

This chain uses TRBV7-2 with TRBJ2-1; D perhaps matches TRBD2 (6 bases). CDR1 SGHTA and CDR2 FQGNSA come from the germline V gene. The CDR3 loop spans 16 amino acids. V lost 5 bases to trimming and J lost 2 bases, with 16 bases between them. CDR3 coding DNA: TGTGCCAGCAGCGAAATCCCCCGGGGGACCTACAATGAGCAGTTCTTC. Its translation: CASSEIPRGTYNEQFF.